This T cell receptor beta chain was found in a study of beta chain features in type 1 diabetes. Study-wide points: Healthy donors had naive, central memory and Treg TCRB repertoires that appeared less similar than those seen among patients. A pattern of fewer insertions and more deletions at VDJ junctions was seen in type 1 diabetes patients. All four CD4+ subsets from Type 1 diabetes patients carried moderately but significantly shorter TCRB CDR3s.

TCRB transcripts that were expressed got sequenced, as all of the isolated RNA had been reverse transcribed. The data were produced by immunoSEQ multiplex PCR, yet TCRdb's version contains in-frame clones alone and is incomplete. The data contain about 660,000 clones, about 14% of them singletons. The V end lost 6 bases, the J end lost 2 bases, and 11 bases lay between the germline ends. The CDR3 loop spans 13 amino acids. Per germline, CDR1 MNHEY and CDR2 SMNVEV (reference sequence). This clone was observed a handful of times. What it recognizes is unknown. This chain uses TRBV27 with TRBJ2-7; D is unresolved. The sample comprised naive CD4+ T cells from blood. The clonotype was recovered from a man younger than 35 with type 1 diabetes. CDR3 sequence (DNA): TGTGCCAGCAGGACGATGGGCACCTACGAGCAGTACTTC. Protein product: CASRTMGTYEQYF.